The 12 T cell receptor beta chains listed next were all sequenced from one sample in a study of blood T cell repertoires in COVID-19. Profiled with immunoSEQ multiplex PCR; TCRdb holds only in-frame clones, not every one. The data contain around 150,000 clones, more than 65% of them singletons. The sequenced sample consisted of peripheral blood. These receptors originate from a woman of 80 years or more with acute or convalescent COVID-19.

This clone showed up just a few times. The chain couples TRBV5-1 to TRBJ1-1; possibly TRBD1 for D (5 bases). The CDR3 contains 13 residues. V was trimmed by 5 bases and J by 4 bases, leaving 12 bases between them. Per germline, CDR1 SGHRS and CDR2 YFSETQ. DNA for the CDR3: TGCGCCAGCAGTACGCAGGGTGCCACTGAAGCTTTCTTT. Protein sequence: CASSTQGATEAFF.

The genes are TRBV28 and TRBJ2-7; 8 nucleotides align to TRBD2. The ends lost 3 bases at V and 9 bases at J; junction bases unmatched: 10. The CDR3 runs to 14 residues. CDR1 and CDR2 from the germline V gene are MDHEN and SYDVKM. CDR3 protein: CASSLAGGAQGQYF. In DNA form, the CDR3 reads TGTGCCAGCAGTTTGGCCGGGGGGGCACAAGGGCAGTACTTC.

The CDR3 bases are TGCGCCAGCAGTGAGATACAGCTAGAGCAGTTCTTC. This sequence encodes CASSEIQLEQFF. The rearrangement joins TRBV10-2 to TRBJ2-1; D unclear. This CDR3 contains 12 residues. Trimming shortened V by 2 bases and J by 10 bases, and 9 bases separated the two germline ends. Per germline, CDR1 WSHSY and CDR2 SAAADI.

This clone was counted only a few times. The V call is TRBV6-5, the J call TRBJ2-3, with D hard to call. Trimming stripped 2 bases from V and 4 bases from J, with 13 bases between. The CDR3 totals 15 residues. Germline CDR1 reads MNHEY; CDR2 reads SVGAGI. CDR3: CASSYRGTPSDTQYF. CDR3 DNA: TGTGCCAGCAGTTACCGCGGTACCCCCTCAGATACGCAGTATTTT.

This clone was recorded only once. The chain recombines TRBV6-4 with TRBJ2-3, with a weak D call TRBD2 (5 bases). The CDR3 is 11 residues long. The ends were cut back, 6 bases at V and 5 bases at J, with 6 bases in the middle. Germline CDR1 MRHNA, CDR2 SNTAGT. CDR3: CASRAGDTQYF. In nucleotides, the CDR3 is TGTGCCAGCAGGGCGGGAGATACGCAGTATTTT.

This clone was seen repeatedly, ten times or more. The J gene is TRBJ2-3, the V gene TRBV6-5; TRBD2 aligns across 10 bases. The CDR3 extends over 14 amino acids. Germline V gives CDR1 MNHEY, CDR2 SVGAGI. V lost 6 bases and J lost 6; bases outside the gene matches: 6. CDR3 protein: CASRSGGASDTQYF. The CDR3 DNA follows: TGTGCCAGCAGAAGCGGGGGGGCCTCTGATACGCAGTATTTT.

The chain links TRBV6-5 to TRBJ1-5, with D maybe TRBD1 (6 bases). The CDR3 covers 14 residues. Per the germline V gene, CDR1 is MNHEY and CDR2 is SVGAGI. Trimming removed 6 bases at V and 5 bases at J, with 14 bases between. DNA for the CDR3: TGTGCCAGCAGCCCCCCGGGGGGGCATCAGCCCCAGCATTTT. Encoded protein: CASSPPGGHQPQHF.

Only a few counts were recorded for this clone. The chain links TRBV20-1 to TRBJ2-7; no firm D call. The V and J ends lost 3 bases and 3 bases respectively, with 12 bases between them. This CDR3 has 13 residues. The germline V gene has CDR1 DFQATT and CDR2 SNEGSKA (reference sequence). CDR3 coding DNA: TGCAGTGCTAGTTCGACGGGTGGCTACGAGCAGTACTTC. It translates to CSASSTGGYEQYF.

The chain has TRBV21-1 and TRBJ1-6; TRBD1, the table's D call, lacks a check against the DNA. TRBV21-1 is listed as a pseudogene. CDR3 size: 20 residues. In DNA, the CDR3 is TGTGCCAGCACCCCCATTGGACAGGGGCCCCTTAGCTCCTATAATTCACCCCTCCACTTT. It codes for CASTPIGQGPLSSYNSPLHF.

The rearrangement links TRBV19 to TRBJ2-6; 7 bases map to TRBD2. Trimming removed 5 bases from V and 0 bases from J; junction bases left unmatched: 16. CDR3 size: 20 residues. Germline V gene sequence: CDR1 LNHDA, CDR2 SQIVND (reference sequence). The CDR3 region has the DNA TGTGCCAGTAGTTCGCCCCCGGGAGGCGTATTTCCCTCTGGGGCCAACGTCCTGACTTTC. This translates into CASSSPPGGVFPSGANVLTF.

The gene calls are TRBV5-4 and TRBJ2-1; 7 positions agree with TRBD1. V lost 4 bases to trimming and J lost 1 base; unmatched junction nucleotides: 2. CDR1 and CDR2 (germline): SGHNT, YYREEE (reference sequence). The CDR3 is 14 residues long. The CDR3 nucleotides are TGTGCCAGCAGCCGGGACAGTTCCTACAATGAGCAGTTCTTC. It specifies CASSRDSSYNEQFF.

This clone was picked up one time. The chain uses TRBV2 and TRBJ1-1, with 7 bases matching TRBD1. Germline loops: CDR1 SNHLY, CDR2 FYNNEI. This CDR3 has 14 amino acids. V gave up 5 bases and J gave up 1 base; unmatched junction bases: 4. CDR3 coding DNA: TGTGCCAGCAGTCCGAGGACAGGGAACACTGAAGCTTTCTTT. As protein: CASSPRTGNTEAFF.